This is a list of T cell receptor beta chains from one sample in a study of cytomegalovirus exposure and HLA in healthy donors. The assay was immunoSEQ multiplex PCR, and TCRdb's table has in-frame clones only and misses some. In the table there are 150,000 to 200,000 clones, roughly 73% of which are singletons. Sequenced: PBMCs. The origin of the receptors is a woman aged 25 to 39 in good health and CMV-seronegative. Both conserved end residues are part of each CDR3. The D gene is left open where the match is weak. Not every row has a clone size; where given, it reads once, few, many or a size class.

v_gene	j_gene	abundance	d_gene	len	CDR3nt	CDR3aa
TRBV5-1	TRBJ2-3	-	TRBD2	15	TGCGCCAGCAGCTTGGAAACTAGCGCTGCGGATACGCAGTATTTT	CASSLETSAADTQYF
TRBV9	TRBJ1-3	-	-	16	TGTGCCAGCAGCGTAGATCCGGTCACGGCTGGAAACACCATATATTTT	CASSVDPVTAGNTIYF
TRBV7-2	TRBJ2-1	-	-	11	TGTGCCAGCAGCCCTGACAATGAGCAGTTCTTC	CASSPDNEQFF
TRBV28	TRBJ2-3	-	TRBD2	14	TGTGCCAGCAAACTAGCGGGGGGGCCAGATACGCAGTATTTT	CASKLAGGPDTQYF
TRBV9	TRBJ1-2	-	-	15	TGTGCCAGCAGCGTAGGCCCCTTTGACAGCTATGGCTACACCTTC	CASSVGPFDSYGYTF
TRBV5-5	TRBJ1-4	-	-	14	TGTGCCAGCAGCCGGGAGCACGGTAATGAAAAACTGTTTTTT	CASSREHGNEKLFF
TRBV5-1	TRBJ1-4	-	TRBD1	15	TGCGCCAGCAGCTTGGGGGACAGGGGAGGTGAAAAACTGTTTTTT	CASSLGDRGGEKLFF
TRBV5-4	TRBJ2-3	-	TRBD2	14	TGTGCCAGCAGCTTTGGGGGGGGCACAGATACGCAGTATTTT	CASSFGGGTDTQYF
TRBV5-1	TRBJ1-3	-	-	14	TGCGCCAGCAGCTCGACGACAGACCCAAACACCATATATTTT	CASSSTTDPNTIYF
TRBV30	TRBJ2-2	few	TRBD1	13	TGTGCCCGACAGGGGGCCATCACCGGGGAGCTGTTTTTT	CARQGAITGELFF
TRBV19	TRBJ1-5	-	TRBD1	16	TGTGCCAGTAATGGGGGACAGACGAAGAGCAATCAGCCCCAGCATTTT	CASNGGQTKSNQPQHF
TRBV4-1	TRBJ2-1	-	-	11	TGCGCCAGCAGCCACGACAGGGAGCAGTTCTTC	CASSHDREQFF
TRBV7-9	TRBJ1-6	-	-	17	TGTGCCAGCAGCCCGGAAGGGGGATGGTCCTATAATTCACCCCTCCACTTT	CASSPEGGWSYNSPLHF
TRBV5-1	TRBJ1-2	-	TRBD1	14	TGCGCCAGCAGCTCCGGACAGGGGTCCTATGGCTACACCTTC	CASSSGQGSYGYTF
TRBV5-1	TRBJ2-3	-	-	16	TGCGCCAGCAGCTTGGGAGCGGGCTGGTTCACAGATACGCAGTATTTT	CASSLGAGWFTDTQYF
TRBV30	TRBJ2-2	-	-	14	TGTGCCTGGCAGGGGGGACCCAACACCGGGGAGCTGTTTTTT	CAWQGGPNTGELFF
TRBV11-2	TRBJ1-1	-	TRBD1	15	TGTGCCAGCAGCTCCATAAGACAGGGGGGAACTGAAGCTTTCTTT	CASSSIRQGGTEAFF
TRBV4-1	TRBJ2-4	-	-	13	TGCGCCAGCAGCGGGCGGACAGAAAACATTCAGTACTTC	CASSGRTENIQYF
TRBV2	TRBJ2-3	-	TRBD2	15	TGTGCCAGCAGTGAAAATAGCGGGGGGACAGATACGCAGTATTTT	CASSENSGGTDTQYF
TRBV2	TRBJ1-2	-	-	14	TGTGCCAGCAGGGATCCAGGCGGGAATGGAGGCTACACCTTC	CASRDPGGNGGYTF
TRBV19	TRBJ1-5	once	TRBD1	17	TGTGCCAGTAGTATGGATAGACAGGGAGGATATGGTCAGCCCCAGCATTTT	CASSMDRQGGYGQPQHF
TRBV6-1	TRBJ2-5	-	-	15	TGTGCCAGCACCCCGGGACATTCTCCTTGGGAGACCCAGTACTTC	CASTPGHSPWETQYF
TRBV7-9	TRBJ1-1	few	-	13	TGTGCCAGCAGCTTAGGGGGGGGCACTGAAGCTTTCTTT	CASSLGGGTEAFF
TRBV2	TRBJ1-5	-	-	17	TGTGCCAGCAGTCATCTCCGGGACTCTTATAGCAATCAGCCCCAGCATTTT	CASSHLRDSYSNQPQHF
TRBV4-1	TRBJ1-5	-	-	15	TGCGCCAGCAGCCAAGAGCAGGGGAGCAATCAGCCCCAGCATTTT	CASSQEQGSNQPQHF
TRBV29-1	TRBJ2-7	-	-	11	TGCAGCGGGGCCAGCTCCTACGAGCAGTACTTC	CSGASSYEQYF
TRBV7-2	TRBJ2-7	-	-	15	TGTGCCAGCAGCTTAGTGCAGATAAGCTCCTACGAGCAGTACTTC	CASSLVQISSYEQYF
TRBV6-6	TRBJ1-5	-	TRBD1	14	TGTGCCAGCAGTTCGACAGGGGACAATCAGCCCCAGCATTTT	CASSSTGDNQPQHF
TRBV11-2	TRBJ2-1	-	-	15	TGTGCCAGCAGCTTATTAGAGGTTCCGTACAATGAGCAGTTCTTC	CASSLLEVPYNEQFF
TRBV2	TRBJ2-1	-	-	15	TGTGCCAGCACTAGAAGAGAGAGCTCCTACAATGAGCAGTTCTTC	CASTRRESSYNEQFF
TRBV9	TRBJ1-2	-	-	15	TGTGCCAGCAGCCCTCCCGCGAGTTTTGGCTATGGCTACACCTTC	CASSPPASFGYGYTF
TRBV19	TRBJ1-1	-	-	14	TGTGCCAGTAGTTCCATAACGAAACTGGCTGAAGCTTTCTTT	CASSSITKLAEAFF
TRBV18	TRBJ2-7	-	TRBD1	14	TGTGCCAGCTCACCAGGACAGGGAGCCTACGAGCAGTACTTC	CASSPGQGAYEQYF
TRBV18	TRBJ1-2	-	TRBD1	17	TGTGCCAGCTCACCTGAGGGCCAAGGACAGGCTAACTATGGCTACACCTTC	CASSPEGQGQANYGYTF
TRBV4-2	TRBJ2-3	-	TRBD1	15	TGTGCCAGCAGCCAAGAAATCCGCGACAGGGCAGTGGAGTATTTT	CASSQEIRDRAVEYF
TRBV27	TRBJ1-6	once	TRBD1	16	TGTGCCAGCAGTTATGGACAGGGGGCTTGGAAATCACCCCTCCACTTT	CASSYGQGAWKSPLHF
TRBV5-4	TRBJ1-2	-	-	12	TGTGCCAGCAGCCTTGATTACTGTGGCTACACCTTC	CASSLDYCGYTF
TRBV6-4	TRBJ2-1	few	TRBD2	13	TGTGCCACCAGGACTAGCGGGGGGAATGAGCAGTTCTTC	CATRTSGGNEQFF
TRBV2	TRBJ1-1	-	TRBD1	14	TGTGCCAGCACCAGGACAGGGGTGAACACTGAAGCTTTCTTT	CASTRTGVNTEAFF
TRBV19	TRBJ2-5	-	TRBD1	13	TGTGCCAGTAGTATAGAGGGACAGGAGACCCAGTACTTC	CASSIEGQETQYF
TRBV5-4	TRBJ1-2	many	-	15	TGTGCCAGCAGCTTGACCACAACAGGGCCCACTGGCTACACCTTC	CASSLTTTGPTGYTF
TRBV27	TRBJ2-3	-	-	13	TGTGCCAGCAGACAGGGAAGCACAGATACGCAGTATTTT	CASRQGSTDTQYF
TRBV2	TRBJ1-5	-	TRBD1	14	TGTGCCAGCAGTGAAAAGGACAGGCTGGAACCCCAGCATTTT	CASSEKDRLEPQHF
TRBV5-1	TRBJ1-2	-	TRBD1	16	TGCGCCAGCAGCGTGGGACAGGGGAGATGGGGCTATGGCTACACCTTC	CASSVGQGRWGYGYTF
TRBV5-4	TRBJ1-6	once	-	13	TGTGCCAGCAGCTTGAATGTGGGCTACCCCCTCCACTTT	CASSLNVGYPLHF
TRBV5-1	TRBJ2-5	-	TRBD2	17	TGCGCCAGCAGCGGGGGGACGGCTAGCGGGGGGAAAGAGACCCAGTACTTC	CASSGGTASGGKETQYF
TRBV5-1	TRBJ1-1	-	TRBD1	17	TGCGCCAGCAGCATACGGCCGGGACAGGGAACATTCACTGAAGCTTTCTTT	CASSIRPGQGTFTEAFF